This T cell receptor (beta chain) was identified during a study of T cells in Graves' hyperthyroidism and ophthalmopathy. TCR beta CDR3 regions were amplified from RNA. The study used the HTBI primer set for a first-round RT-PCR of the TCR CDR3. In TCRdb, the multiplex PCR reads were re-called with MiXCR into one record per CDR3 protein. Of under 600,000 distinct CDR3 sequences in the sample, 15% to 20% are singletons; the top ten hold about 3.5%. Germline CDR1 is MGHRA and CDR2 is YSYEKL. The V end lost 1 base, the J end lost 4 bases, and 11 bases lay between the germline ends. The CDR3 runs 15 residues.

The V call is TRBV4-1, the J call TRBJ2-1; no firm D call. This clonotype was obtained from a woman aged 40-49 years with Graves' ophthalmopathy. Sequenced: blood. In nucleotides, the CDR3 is TGCGCCAGCAGCCAAGGGAGCGCGATTTACAATGAGCAGTTCTTC. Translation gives CASSQGSAIYNEQFF.